A single sample gave rise to the 25 T cell receptor beta chains below, sequenced in a study of blood T cell repertoires in COVID-19. Data came from immunoSEQ multiplex PCR; TCRdb stores just in-frame clones and leaves some out. The table records 200,000 or so clones, more than 70% of them present only once. The sample taken for sequencing was peripheral blood. The origin of the receptors is a middle-aged woman who had recovered from COVID-19.

This sequence joins TRBV20-1 and TRBJ2-2; D call uncertain. Germline lookup yields CDR1 DFQATT and CDR2 SNEGSKA (reference sequence). This CDR3 contains 11 residues. Deletions cut 6 bases from V and 7 bases from J, with 9 bases between. CDR3 sequence (DNA): TGCAGTGCGAGCGACGACGGGGAGCTGTTTTTT. Residues: CSASDDGELFF.

J is TRBJ1-5 and V is TRBV2, with 7 bases aligning to TRBD1. J was trimmed by 6 bases and V by 4 bases; bases with no gene match: 9. Germline V CDR1 and CDR2: SNHLY, FYNNEI. This CDR3 contains 15 residues. The CDR3 DNA reads as TGTGCCAGCAGTGTCTCTTCAGGGGGGACTCAGCCCCAGCATTTT. Translated, it gives CASSVSSGGTQPQHF.

The chain has TRBV19 and TRBJ2-3; 8 nucleotides align to TRBD2. The trim removed 5 bases at V and 2 bases at J, leaving 15 bases unmatched. The CDR3 runs to 18 residues. Germline V lookup: CDR1 LNHDA, CDR2 SQIVND (reference sequence). CDR3 loop: CASSPPGIRGGPTDTQYF. The DNA of the CDR3 is TGTGCCAGTAGTCCCCCGGGGATTCGCGGGGGGCCCACAGATACGCAGTATTTT.

The rearrangement links TRBV19 to TRBJ2-6, with D unresolved. Germline V gene sequence: CDR1 LNHDA, CDR2 SQIVND (reference sequence). CDR3 length: 15 residues. V was trimmed by 0 bases and J by 1 base, leaving 4 bases between them. This CDR3 is CASSIDPSGANVLTF. In DNA form, the CDR3 reads TGTGCCAGTAGTATAGACCCATCTGGGGCCAACGTCCTGACTTTC. Using reference TRBV19 and TRBJ2-6 for the parts outside the CDR3, the full variable domain is DGGITQSPKYLFRKEGQNVTLSCEQNLNHDAMYWYRQDPGQGLRLIYYSQIVNDFQKGDIAEGYSVSREKKESFPLTVTSAQKNPTAFYLCASSIDPSGANVLTFGAGSRLTVL.

The V and J genes are TRBV5-1 and TRBJ1-6; 8 bases line up with TRBD1. Germline V gene sequence: CDR1 SGHRS, CDR2 YFSETQ. The CDR3 runs 14 residues. V dropped 5 bases and J dropped 10; count of bases not matched to a gene: 8. CDR3 in amino acids: CASRIGQGLSPLHF. In nucleotides, the CDR3 is TGCGCCAGCAGGATCGGACAGGGCTTATCACCCCTCCACTTT.

The J gene is TRBJ2-7, the V gene TRBV18, with 8 bases lining up with TRBD1. This CDR3 region has 13 residues. V was pared by 6 bases and J by 3 bases, with 4 bases of the junction left unmatched. Germline assignment: CDR1 KGHSH and CDR2 LQKENI. The CDR3 here is CASSGQGLYEQYF. DNA of the CDR3: TGTGCCAGCTCCGGACAGGGTCTCTACGAGCAGTACTTC.

This rearrangement joins TRBV5-8 to TRBJ2-4, with TRBD2 matching over 9 bases. The V segment lost 0 bases and the J segment 3 bases; nucleotides outside the gene matches: 4. Germline V lookup: CDR1 SGHTS, CDR2 YDEGEE. The CDR3 runs 16 residues. The CDR3 reads CASSLDSGRIKNIQYF. The CDR3 nucleotides read TGTGCCAGCAGCTTGGACAGCGGGAGGATCAAAAACATTCAGTACTTC.

The chain links TRBV30 to TRBJ1-1; 7 bases match TRBD1. The CDR3 spans 15 residues. Germline V gives CDR1 GTSNPN, CDR2 SVGIG (reference sequence). V was clipped by 3 bases and J by 1 base; unmatched bases: 8. The DNA for the CDR3 is TGTGCCTGGAGGAGAGGGACAGAAAGGAACACTGAAGCTTTCTTT. Translation: CAWRRGTERNTEAFF. Looking up the rest from reference TRBV30 and TRBJ1-1 gives the full variable domain: SQTIHQWPATLVQPVGSPLSLECTVEGTSNPNLYWYRQAAGRGLQLLFYSVGIGQISSEVPQNLSASRPQDRQFILSSKKLLLSDSGFYLCAWRRGTERNTEAFFGQGTRLTVV.

The rearrangement links TRBV19 to TRBJ2-1; tentatively, D is TRBD2 (5 bases). The CDR3 runs 14 residues. V shed 3 bases and J shed 4 bases, with 10 bases lying between them. Germline V lookup: CDR1 LNHDA, CDR2 SQIVND (reference sequence). For the CDR3, the DNA is TGTGCCAGTAGTATCGGGCGGGCTTACAATGAGCAGTTCTTC. Translated, it gives CASSIGRAYNEQFF. Full variable domain (remainder filled in from reference TRBV19 and TRBJ2-1): DGGITQSPKYLFRKEGQNVTLSCEQNLNHDAMYWYRQDPGQGLRLIYYSQIVNDFQKGDIAEGYSVSREKKESFPLTVTSAQKNPTAFYLCASSIGRAYNEQFFGPGTRLTVL.

The chain recombines TRBV24-1 with TRBJ2-7, with TRBD2 matching 10 bases. This CDR3 has 15 amino acids. Germline V gene lookup returns CDR1 KGHDR and CDR2 SFDVKD. V was clipped by 2 bases and J by 5 bases; unmatched bases: 5. CDR3 region: CATSDSGLASDEQYF. The CDR3 bases are TGTGCCACCAGTGATTCGGGACTAGCGTCAGACGAGCAGTACTTC.

V and J are TRBV5-1 and TRBJ2-1; D call uncertain. Per the germline V gene, CDR1 is SGHRS and CDR2 is YFSETQ. The CDR3 length is 14 residues. V lost 2 bases, J lost 4 bases, and 10 bases lay in between. The CDR3 here is CASSLTQTYNEQFF. The CDR3 nucleotides are TGCGCCAGCAGCTTAACACAGACATACAATGAGCAGTTCTTC. The variable domain in full, with the rest retrieved from reference TRBV5-1 and TRBJ2-1, is KAGVTQTPRYLIKTRGQQVTLSCSPISGHRSVSWYQQTPGQGLQFLFEYFSETQRNKGNFPGRFSGRQFSNSRSEMNVSTLELGDSALYLCASSLTQTYNEQFFGPGTRLTVL.

The chain has TRBV9 and TRBJ2-2, with TRBD2 identical over 10 bases. This CDR3 is built from 16 residues. The J segment lost 7 bases and the V segment lost 4 bases, leaving 10 bases of the junction unmatched. Germline CDR1 and CDR2: SGDLS and YYNGEE. In DNA form, the CDR3 reads TGTGCCAGCAGCTTCTCTAGCGGGAGCCTCTTCGGGGAGCTGTTTTTT. Its protein product is CASSFSSGSLFGELFF.

The V call is TRBV3-1 (or the pseudogene TRBV3-2), the J call TRBJ2-1; 8 nucleotides match TRBD1. In germline, CDR1 is LGHDT, CDR2 YNNKEL (reference sequence). Germline trimming cut 5 bases from V and 1 base from J; bases unmatched to any gene: 1. The CDR3 has 14 amino acids. The CDR3 sequence is CASSRQGSYNEQFF. The CDR3 nucleotides read TGTGCCAGCAGCAGACAGGGGTCCTACAATGAGCAGTTCTTC.

The chain joins TRBV10-2 to TRBJ1-1; D may be TRBD1 (5 bases). There are 14 residues in the CDR3. Between the trimmed V and J ends, which lost 2 bases and 2 bases, there was a span of 9 bases. Germline V gene sequence: CDR1 WSHSY, CDR2 SAAADI. This CDR3 reads CASSEGGSNTEAFF. The CDR3 DNA reads TGCGCCAGCAGTGAGGGGGGGTCAAACACTGAAGCTTTCTTT.

The count of this clone is one. The V call is TRBV5-5, the J call TRBJ2-7, with a weak D call TRBD2 (6 bases). V lost 6 bases to trimming and J lost 3 bases, with 13 bases between them. Germline values: CDR1 SGHKS, CDR2 YYEKEE (reference sequence). This CDR3 is built from 13 residues. CDR3 in DNA: TGTGCCAGCATCCCTAGCGATGTCTACGAGCAGTACTTC. This codes for CASIPSDVYEQYF.

The genes are TRBV12-3 or TRBV12-4 and TRBJ1-2; D remains unclear. The CDR3 length is 13 residues. Deletions cut 5 bases from V and 8 bases from J, with 15 bases between. CDR3 sequence: CASSPTAARGYTF. The CDR3 DNA follows: TGTGCCAGCAGTCCAACCGCTGCGCGCGGCTACACCTTC.

The chain employs TRBV4-3 and TRBJ1-3; D possibly corresponds to TRBD1 (5 bases). Germline V gives CDR1 LGHNA, CDR2 YSLEER. The CDR3 spans 15 residues. V shed 4 bases and J shed 5 bases, with 15 bases lying between them. CDR3 nucleotide sequence: TGCGCCAGCAGCCCCGGCGGGGGGGAGCGAAACACCATATATTTT. This gives the protein CASSPGGGERNTIYF.

This clone has a single count. V gene TRBV19 combines with J gene TRBJ2-5, with TRBD1 matching 11 bases. V lost 7 bases to trimming and J lost 5 bases; unmatched junction nucleotides: 6. Germline V lookup: CDR1 LNHDA, CDR2 SQIVND (reference sequence). This CDR3 comprises 14 residues. This CDR3 reads CASTGQGAGETQYF. The CDR3 bases are TGTGCCAGTACCGGACAGGGGGCTGGCGAGACCCAGTACTTC.

The chain is built from TRBV9 and TRBJ1-1; perhaps TRBD1 as D (6 bases). V shed 4 bases and J shed 1 base, with 11 bases lying between them. Per germline, CDR1 SGDLS and CDR2 YYNGEE. The CDR3 is 14 amino acids. Written as DNA, the CDR3 is TGTGCCAGCAGCACCCAGGGGAAGAACACTGAAGCTTTCTTT. Protein: CASSTQGKNTEAFF. Variable domain in full (rest from reference TRBV9 and TRBJ1-1): DSGVTQTPKHLITATGQRVTLRCSPRSGDLSVYWYQQSLDQGLQFLIQYYNGEERAKGNILERFSAQQFPDLHSELNLSSLELGDSALYFCASSTQGKNTEAFFGQGTRLTVV.

The chain uses TRBV25-1 and TRBJ1-1; TRBD1 aligns across 7 bases. Germline values: CDR1 MGHDK, CDR2 SYGVNS. Trimming took 8 bases from V and 4 from J; bases not matched to a gene: 7. CDR3 length equals 13 residues. The CDR3 loop is CASGLGGRTEAFF. CDR3 coding DNA: TGTGCCAGCGGATTAGGGGGCCGCACTGAAGCTTTCTTT.

The chain combines TRBV5-1 with TRBJ1-1; 9 bases match TRBD1. This CDR3 is built from 14 residues. Trimming at V came to 3 bases and at J to 7 bases, leaving 7 bases not matched to a gene. Germline CDR1 and CDR2: SGHRS and YFSETQ. DNA for the CDR3: TGCGCCAGCAGCTACCTCCCGGGACAGGGTGAAGCTTTCTTT. Encoded protein: CASSYLPGQGEAFF.

The chain is built from TRBV11-3 and TRBJ2-1; 7 bases match TRBD2. After removal of 2 bases from V and 4 bases from J, the junction contained 5 bases not matched to a gene. Germline V lookup: CDR1 SGHNT, CDR2 YENEEA. This CDR3 spans 15 amino acids. CDR3 residues: CASSLPGLPYNEQFF. Here the CDR3 DNA reads TGTGCCAGCAGCTTACCGGGACTACCGTACAATGAGCAGTTCTTC.

V gene TRBV7-2 combines with J gene TRBJ2-7; 15 nucleotides align to TRBD2. The CDR3 totals 16 residues. The V segment lost 5 bases and the J segment 6 bases; nucleotides outside the gene matches: 8. CDR1 and CDR2 (germline): SGHTA, FQGNSA. The CDR3 region is CASSPPGLAGGLEQYF. CDR3 DNA sequence: TGTGCCAGCAGCCCGCCGGGACTAGCGGGAGGTCTCGAGCAGTACTTC.

The chain joins TRBV2 to TRBJ1-5; 8 bases align to TRBD1. With 4 bases clipped from V and 4 bases from J, the junction kept 9 bases outside the gene matches. The CDR3 sequence is 16 residues long. Germline V lookup: CDR1 SNHLY, CDR2 FYNNEI. The DNA of the CDR3 is TGTGCCAGCAGTGGACCCGGGACAGGCAAAAATCAGCCCCAGCATTTT. It translates to CASSGPGTGKNQPQHF.

CDR3 coding DNA: TGTGCCAGCAGCCTAAGCGGGGGATACGAGCAGTACTTC. Translation gives CASSLSGGYEQYF. The genes are TRBV7-2 and TRBJ2-7, with TRBD2 matching 8 bases. The CDR3 spans 13 residues. V lost 5 bases to trimming and J lost 4 bases; unmatched junction nucleotides: 4. CDR1 and CDR2 (germline): SGHTA, FQGNSA.